This passage covers 2 T cell receptor beta chains from one sample sequenced in a study of human thymus T cells. The repertoire was sequenced with immunoSEQ multiplex PCR; TCRdb's copy has only in-frame clones and lacks some. The repertoire holds approximately 49,000 clones, approximately 95% seen once, with over 0.15% in the top ten. Sequenced input: blood. These receptors were collected from a girl less than two years old with a congenital heart defect but otherwise immunologically healthy.

The gene calls are TRBV4-2 and TRBJ1-4; 7 nucleotides agree with TRBD1. Germline CDR1 and CDR2: LGHNA and YNFKEQ. The length of the CDR3 is 15 residues. Trimming removed 7 bases from V and 7 bases from J; junction bases left unmatched: 12. For the CDR3, the DNA is TGTGCCAGCACCCGTGAACAGGGGACGGGTGAAAAACTGTTTTTT. It translates to CASTREQGTGEKLFF.

This clone was detected only a few times. The chain combines TRBV21-1 with TRBJ1-3; no DNA check was done on the table's D call, TRBD1. TRBV21-1 is classified as a pseudogene. The CDR3 spans 14 residues. The CDR3 DNA reads as TGTGCCAGCAGCAAAGACAGCTCTGGAAACACCATATATTTT. Translating gives CASSKDSSGNTIYF.